Shown below are 3 T cell receptor beta chains from a single sample sequenced in a study of T cells after yellow fever vaccination. Using its own MiXCR run on the 5' RACE reads, TCRdb lists one record per CDR3 protein. The sample consists of around 320,000 distinct CDR3 sequences, approximately 4% of them appearing once. The sample was PBMCs, taken 15 days after the yellow fever booster vaccination. Receptor source: a man between 18 and 29 years old who received the YFV17D yellow fever vaccine.

In its sample, this clonotype was seen many times. The genes are TRBV7-9 and TRBJ2-7; no reliable D call. CDR1 and CDR2 (germline): SEHNR, FQNEAQ (reference sequence). The CDR3 consists of 13 residues. Between the trimmed V and J ends, which lost 3 bases and 6 bases, there was a span of 12 bases. The CDR3 DNA sequence: TGTGCCAGCAGCTTTCGGCAGAAGGGCGAGCAGTACTTC. Translation gives CASSFRQKGEQYF.

The V and J genes are TRBV12-3 or TRBV12-4 and TRBJ2-5; the D call may be TRBD1 or TRBD2 (5 bases each). The CDR3 has 14 amino acids. V lost 6 bases to trimming and J lost 2 bases, with 13 bases between them. For the CDR3, the DNA is TGTGCCAGCAGATCGGACGGGGCGCAAGAGACCCAGTACTTC. As protein: CASRSDGAQETQYF.

The rearrangement uses TRBV20-1 and TRBJ1-2; possible D gene TRBD1, 5 bases. The CDR3 is 14 residues long. Germline V gene data show CDR1 as DFQATT and CDR2 as SNEGSKA (reference sequence). Trimming took off 5 bases at V and 8 bases at J, with 21 bases between the two ends. CDR3 nucleotides: TGCAGTGCTCGGCGCTTCGGGGGAATCGAGGGCTACACCTTC. Translation gives CSARRFGGIEGYTF.